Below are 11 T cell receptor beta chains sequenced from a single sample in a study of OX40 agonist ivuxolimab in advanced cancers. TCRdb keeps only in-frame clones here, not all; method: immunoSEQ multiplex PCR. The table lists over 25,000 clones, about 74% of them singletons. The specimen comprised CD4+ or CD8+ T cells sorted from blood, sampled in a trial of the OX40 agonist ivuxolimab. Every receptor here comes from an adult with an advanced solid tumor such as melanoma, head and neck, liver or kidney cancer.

The CDR3: CSGGRGIGTEAFF. The CDR3 coding sequence is TGCAGCGGGGGAAGGGGGATCGGCACTGAAGCTTTCTTT. This chain links TRBV29-1 with TRBJ1-1; a possible D gene is TRBD1 (6 bases). The CDR3 totals 13 residues. The V gene's germline CDR1 is SQVTM and CDR2 ANQGSEA. Trimming cost V 7 bases and J 4 bases, with 16 bases left between them. The full variable domain, rest sourced from reference TRBV29-1 and TRBJ1-1, is SAVISQKPSRDICQRGTSLTIQCQVDSQVTMMFWYRQQPGQSLTLIATANQGSEATYESGFVIDKFPISRPNLTFSTLTVSNMSPEDSSIYLCSGGRGIGTEAFFGQGTRLTVV.

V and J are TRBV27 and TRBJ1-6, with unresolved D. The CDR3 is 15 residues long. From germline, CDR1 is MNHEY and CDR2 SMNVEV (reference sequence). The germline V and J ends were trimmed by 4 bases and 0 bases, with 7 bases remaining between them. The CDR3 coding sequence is TGTGCCAGCAGTTACAAGGGCTCCTATAATTCACCCCTCCACTTT. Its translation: CASSYKGSYNSPLHF.

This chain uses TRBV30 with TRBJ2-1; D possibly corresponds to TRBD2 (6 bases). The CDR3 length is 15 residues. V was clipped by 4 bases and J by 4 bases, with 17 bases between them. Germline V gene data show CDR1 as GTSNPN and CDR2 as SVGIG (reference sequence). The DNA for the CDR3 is TGTGCCTGGAACCGTGGCGGGGAGAGTTACAATGAGCAGTTCTTC. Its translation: CAWNRGGESYNEQFF.

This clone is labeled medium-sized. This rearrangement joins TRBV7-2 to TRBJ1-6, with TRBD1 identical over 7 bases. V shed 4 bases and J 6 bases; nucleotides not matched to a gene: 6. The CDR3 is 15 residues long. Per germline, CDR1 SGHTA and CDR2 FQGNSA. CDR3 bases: TGTGCCAGCAGCTCATACAGGGGAGGTAATTCACCCCTCCACTTT. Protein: CASSSYRGGNSPLHF.

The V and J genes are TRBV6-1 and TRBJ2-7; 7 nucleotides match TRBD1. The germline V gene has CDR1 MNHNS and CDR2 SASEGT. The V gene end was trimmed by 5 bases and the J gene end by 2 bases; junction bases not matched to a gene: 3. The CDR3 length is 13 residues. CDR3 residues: CASSNTGAYEQYF. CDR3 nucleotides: TGTGCCAGCAGTAACACAGGGGCCTACGAGCAGTACTTC.

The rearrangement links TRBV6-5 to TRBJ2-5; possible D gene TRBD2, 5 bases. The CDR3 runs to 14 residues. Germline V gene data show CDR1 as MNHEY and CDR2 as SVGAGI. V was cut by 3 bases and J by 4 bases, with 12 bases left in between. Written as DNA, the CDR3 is TGTGCCAGCAGTTATTTTAGAGGAGGAGAGACCCAGTACTTC. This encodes CASSYFRGGETQYF.

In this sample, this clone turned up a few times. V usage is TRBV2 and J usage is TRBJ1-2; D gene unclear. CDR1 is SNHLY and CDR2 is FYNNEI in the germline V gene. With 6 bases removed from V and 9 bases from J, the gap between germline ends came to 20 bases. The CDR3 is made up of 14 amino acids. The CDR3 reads CASSPLATGGRYTF. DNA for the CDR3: TGTGCCAGCAGCCCCCTGGCCACCGGCGGGCGCTACACCTTC.

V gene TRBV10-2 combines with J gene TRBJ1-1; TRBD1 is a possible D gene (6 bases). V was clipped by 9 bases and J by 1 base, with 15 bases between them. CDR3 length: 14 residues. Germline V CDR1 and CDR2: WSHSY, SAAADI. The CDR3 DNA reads TGCGCCAGTGTTTCCGGGACACAGAACACTGAAGCTTTCTTT. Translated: CASVSGTQNTEAFF.

CDR3 coding DNA: TGTGCCAGCAGCACGGGGGGGTCTACATACCAAGAGACCCAGTACTTC. Its translation is CASSTGGSTYQETQYF. The chain couples TRBV9 to TRBJ2-5; 8 nucleotides match TRBD2. V shed 4 bases and J 0 bases; nucleotides not matched to a gene: 8. The CDR3 contains 16 residues. Germline V gene lookup returns CDR1 SGDLS and CDR2 YYNGEE.

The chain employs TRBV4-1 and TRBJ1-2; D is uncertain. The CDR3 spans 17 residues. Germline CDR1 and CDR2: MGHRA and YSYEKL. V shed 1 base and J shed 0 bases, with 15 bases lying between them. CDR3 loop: CASSQVIRKGPNYGYTF. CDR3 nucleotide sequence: TGCGCCAGCAGCCAAGTGATTAGGAAGGGTCCTAACTATGGCTACACCTTC.

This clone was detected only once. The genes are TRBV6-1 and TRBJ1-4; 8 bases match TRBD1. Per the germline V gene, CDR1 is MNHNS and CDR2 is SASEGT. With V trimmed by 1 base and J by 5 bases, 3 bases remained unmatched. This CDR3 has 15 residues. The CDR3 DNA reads TGTGCCAGCAGTGAAGGGGGGACAGGCAATGAAAAACTGTTTTTT. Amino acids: CASSEGGTGNEKLFF.